The source of this TCR beta chain is a study of CD4 T cells in relation to SARS-CoV-2 and coronaviruses. Whole-study context: ViraFEST: approximately eleven-day antigen culture of PBMCs, then TCR beta CDR3 sequencing. Controls used an HIV-1 Nef peptide pool or no peptide.

The assay was immunoSEQ multiplex PCR, and TCRdb's table has in-frame clones only and misses some. Counted here are roughly 19,000 clones, over 70% occurring once; the ten biggest clones make up around 16%. The CDR3 length is 12 residues. Per germline, CDR1 SGHRS and CDR2 YFSETQ. The V end lost 4 bases, the J end lost 5 bases, and 10 bases lay between the germline ends. Study-wide results and limits: Crossreactive clones expanded significantly less to SARS-CoV-2 than monoreactive clones.

About this clone: Antigen unknown.

CD4+ T cells from unexposed donors were obtained before the COVID-19 pandemic (2011-2018). Isolation of CD4+ T cells took place after approximately 10 days in culture. The TCR comes from a human donor in good health. Specimen: CD4+ T cells from PBMCs, cultured in vitro. The V call is TRBV5-1, the J call TRBJ2-7, with a weak D call TRBD2 (5 bases). CDR3 DNA: TGCGCCAGCAGCCTGGGGAGCGACGAGCAGTACTTC. This translates into CASSLGSDEQYF.